Following are 23 T cell receptor beta chains from one sample sequenced in a study of blood T cell repertoires in COVID-19. The method was immunoSEQ multiplex PCR; TCRdb's version includes in-frame clones alone and lacks a portion of them. The sample shows about 60,000 clones, roughly three quarters of them seen only once. Material: peripheral blood. These receptors all stem from a woman aged 70-85 years with acute or convalescent COVID-19.

The rearrangement uses TRBV5-1 and TRBJ2-3; D possibly corresponds to TRBD1 (6 bases). In germline, CDR1 is SGHRS, CDR2 YFSETQ. There are 14 residues in the CDR3. V lost 3 bases to trimming and J lost 1 base, with 9 bases between them. The chain's CDR3 is CASSYRQGTDTQYF. CDR3 nucleotides: TGCGCCAGCAGCTACAGACAGGGCACAGATACGCAGTATTTT.

The chain is built from TRBV9 and TRBJ2-2, with 8 bases identical to TRBD1. Germline CDR1 and CDR2: SGDLS and YYNGEE. The CDR3 loop spans 15 amino acids. Trimming removed 0 bases from V and 7 bases from J; junction bases left unmatched: 5. This CDR3 is CASSVAAGGFGELFF. The DNA for the CDR3 is TGTGCCAGCAGCGTAGCGGCAGGGGGCTTCGGGGAGCTGTTTTTT.

The rearrangement joins TRBV2 to TRBJ1-2; TRBD1 matches 7 bases. Germline V gives CDR1 SNHLY, CDR2 FYNNEI. The CDR3 is 14 residues long. V lost 5 bases to trimming and J lost 3 bases; unmatched junction nucleotides: 6. The CDR3 loop reads CASSRQGGDYGYTF. CDR3 sequence (DNA): TGTGCCAGCAGTCGCCAGGGGGGAGACTATGGCTACACCTTC.

This chain connects TRBV5-1 to TRBJ1-5; TRBD1 might be the D (6 bases). V lost 0 bases, J lost 9 bases, and 13 bases lay in between. The CDR3 is 14 residues long. Per germline, CDR1 SGHRS and CDR2 YFSETQ. Here the CDR3 DNA reads TGCGCCAGCAGCTTGGGGACAGCATCGACGCCCCAGCATTTT. Its protein is CASSLGTASTPQHF. Filled out from reference TRBV5-1 and TRBJ1-5, the complete variable domain reads KAGVTQTPRYLIKTRGQQVTLSCSPISGHRSVSWYQQTPGQGLQFLFEYFSETQRNKGNFPGRFSGRQFSNSRSEMNVSTLELGDSALYLCASSLGTASTPQHFGDGTRLSIL.

The rearrangement joins TRBV2 to TRBJ2-3, with TRBD2 matching 8 bases. The V and J ends lost 6 bases and 4 bases, in that order; junction bases with no gene match: 9. The CDR3 runs 15 residues. The germline V gene has CDR1 SNHLY and CDR2 FYNNEI. Here the CDR3 DNA reads TGTGCCAGCAGACCGGGGAGCGGGGGTGCAGATACGCAGTATTTT. Amino acids: CASRPGSGGADTQYF. Full variable domain (remainder filled in from reference TRBV2 and TRBJ2-3): EPEVTQTPSHQVTQMGQEVILRCVPISNHLYFYWYRQILGQKVEFLVSFYNNEISEKSEIFDDQFSVERPDGSNFTLKIRSTKLEDSAMYFCASRPGSGGADTQYFGPGTRLTVL.

This sequence joins TRBV18 and TRBJ1-4; D perhaps matches TRBD1 (6 bases). Trimming shortened V by 6 bases and J by 7 bases, and 15 bases separated the two germline ends. The germline CDR1 and CDR2 sequences are KGHSH and LQKENI. The CDR3 contains 14 residues. The DNA for the CDR3 is TGTGCCAGCTCCCGAGGATTACAGGGTGAAAAACTGTTTTTT. Amino acids: CASSRGLQGEKLFF. The complete variable domain, with remaining parts taken from reference TRBV18 and TRBJ1-4, reads NAGVMQNPRHLVRRRGQEARLRCSPMKGHSHVYWYRQLPEEGLKFMVYLQKENIIDESGMPKERFSAEFPKEGPSILRIQQVVRGDSAAYFCASSRGLQGEKLFFGSGTQLSVL.

The rearrangement uses TRBV7-9 and TRBJ2-2; unclear D gene. The V gene's germline CDR1 is SEHNR and CDR2 FQNEAQ (reference sequence). There are 13 residues in the CDR3. With 1 base removed from V and 10 bases from J, the gap between germline ends came to 10 bases. The CDR3 DNA is TGTGCCAGCAGCTTAGGGCCGCGGAAGGAGCTGTTTTTT. It encodes CASSLGPRKELFF.

The chain uses TRBV11-2 and TRBJ2-5; D remains ambiguous. The CDR3 is 12 residues long. In germline, CDR1 is SGHAT, CDR2 FQNNGV. The germline V and J ends were trimmed by 1 base and 4 bases, with 4 bases remaining between them. CDR3 coding DNA: TGTGCCAGCAGCTTAGTTAGAGAGACCCAGTACTTC. It yields the protein CASSLVRETQYF.

Here the CDR3 reads CASSRANTGTSGGPFTGELFF. The CDR3 coding sequence is TGCGCCAGCAGCCGGGCCAACACCGGGACTAGCGGGGGGCCGTTCACCGGGGAGCTGTTTTTT. This chain connects TRBV4-1 to TRBJ2-2; 15 nucleotides align to TRBD2. This CDR3 is 21 amino acids long. Germline assignment: CDR1 MGHRA and CDR2 YSYEKL. The V gene end was trimmed by 4 bases and the J gene end by 4 bases; junction bases not matched to a gene: 16.

This clone was found a few times. The chain combines TRBV5-1 with TRBJ1-1; the D gene is possibly TRBD1 (5 bases). The CDR3 has 14 amino acids. Germline V gene sequence: CDR1 SGHRS, CDR2 YFSETQ. V dropped 7 bases and J dropped 10 bases, with 23 bases sitting between them. CDR3 sequence reads: CASALAPGDQTAFF. In DNA form, the CDR3 reads TGCGCCAGCGCACTAGCGCCGGGGGACCAAACAGCTTTCTTT.

The chain uses TRBV18 and TRBJ1-1; maybe TRBD1 (5 bases). The V gene's germline CDR1 is KGHSH and CDR2 LQKENI. V dropped 3 bases and J dropped 1 base, with 6 bases sitting between them. The CDR3 is made up of 13 amino acids. CDR3 in amino acids: CASSPGGNTEAFF. CDR3 nucleotides: TGTGCCAGCTCACCGGGGGGGAACACTGAAGCTTTCTTT.

The rearrangement links TRBV3-1 (or the pseudogene TRBV3-2) to TRBJ2-1; no reliable D call. The V and J ends lost 3 bases and 9 bases respectively, with 9 bases between them. Germline values: CDR1 LGHDT, CDR2 YNNKEL (reference sequence). This CDR3 is 12 amino acids long. The chain's CDR3 is CASSQVGSEQFF. As DNA, the CDR3 is TGTGCCAGCAGCCAGGTGGGCAGTGAGCAGTTCTTC.

Turning to this clone: Its ends do not fully match the called genes, so a read error is possible. The chain carries TRBV11-2 and TRBJ2-5, with D unclear. The CDR3 loop spans 13 amino acids. CDR1 SGHAT and CDR2 FQNNGV come from the germline V gene. The CDR3 DNA reads as TGTGCCAGCACCTTAAAATCCGGAGAGACCCAGTACTTC. Translated: CASTLKSGETQYF.

The J gene is TRBJ1-2, the V gene TRBV5-6; the D gene is possibly TRBD1 (6 bases). V gave up 4 bases and J gave up 8 bases, with 12 bases separating them. This CDR3 contains 12 residues. The germline CDR1 and CDR2 sequences are SGHDT and YYEEEE. Here the CDR3 reads CASSPGEPGYTF. The CDR3 DNA follows: TGTGCCAGCAGCCCAGGGGAACCAGGCTACACCTTC.

On this clone itself: The junction departs from germline at one end; a sequencing error may be responsible. V and J are TRBV29-1 and TRBJ1-1, with 10 nucleotides matching TRBD1. This CDR3 is built from 12 residues. Germline V lookup: CDR1 SQVTM, CDR2 ANQGSEA. The CDR3 bases are TGCAGCGTTGGGGGGACAGGGGATGAAACTTTCTTT. It yields the protein CSVGGTGDETFF.

This clone was detected only a few times. The J gene is TRBJ2-3, the V gene TRBV20-1; the match to TRBD2 covers 8 bases. Germline values: CDR1 DFQATT, CDR2 SNEGSKA (reference sequence). The CDR3 totals 15 residues. V dropped 3 bases and J dropped 2; count of bases not matched to a gene: 7. CDR3 in DNA: TGCAGTGCTAGTCCTCTCGGGGGGGCCACAGATACGCAGTATTTT. Its translation is CSASPLGGATDTQYF.

This clone has just a few counts. This chain uses TRBV5-1 with TRBJ2-1, with 10 bases aligning to TRBD1. The ends lost 4 bases at V and 4 bases at J; junction bases unmatched: 5. The CDR3 sequence is 15 residues long. Germline lookup yields CDR1 SGHRS and CDR2 YFSETQ. The DNA of the CDR3 is TGCGCCAGCAGCGATCGGACAGGGGGATACAATGAGCAGTTCTTC. Protein sequence: CASSDRTGGYNEQFF. The full variable domain, with the rest looked up from reference TRBV5-1 and TRBJ2-1, is KAGVTQTPRYLIKTRGQQVTLSCSPISGHRSVSWYQQTPGQGLQFLFEYFSETQRNKGNFPGRFSGRQFSNSRSEMNVSTLELGDSALYLCASSDRTGGYNEQFFGPGTRLTVL.

The chain uses TRBV19 and TRBJ1-4; D is undetermined. The germline V gene encodes CDR1 LNHDA and CDR2 SQIVND (reference sequence). This CDR3 comprises 13 residues. V shed 2 bases and J shed 8 bases, with 9 bases lying between them. CDR3 in DNA: TGTGCCAGTAGTATACGCCGCGGGGAAAAACTGTTTTTT. It is translated as CASSIRRGEKLFF.

The rearrangement joins TRBV5-1 to TRBJ2-3; TRBD2 aligns across 9 bases. The CDR3 length is 14 residues. The V segment lost 2 bases and the J segment 4 bases; nucleotides outside the gene matches: 2. In germline, CDR1 is SGHRS, CDR2 YFSETQ. The CDR3 is CASSFSGGSDTQYF. The CDR3 nucleotides are TGCGCCAGCAGCTTTAGCGGGGGTTCAGATACGCAGTATTTT.

V gene TRBV28 combines with J gene TRBJ1-1; TRBD1 might be the D (5 bases). Looked up from germline, CDR1 is MDHEN and CDR2 is SYDVKM. The CDR3 spans 13 residues. Deletions cut 1 base from V and 13 bases from J, with 16 bases between. The CDR3 is CASSLSRIMQGFF. For the CDR3, the DNA is TGTGCCAGCAGTTTATCTCGGATCATGCAGGGTTTCTTT.

In regard to this clone: Other DNA sequences in the sample encode the same CDR3. This sequence joins TRBV30 and TRBJ2-4, with 7 bases that match TRBD1. The germline gives CDR1 GTSNPN, CDR2 SVGIG (reference sequence). J was trimmed by 4 bases and V by 3 bases; bases with no gene match: 3. This CDR3 is built from 13 residues. The chain's CDR3 is CAWSSQGKNIQYF. The CDR3 coding sequence is TGTGCCTGGAGCTCACAGGGGAAAAACATTCAGTACTTC.

The rearrangement joins TRBV3-1 (or the pseudogene TRBV3-2) to TRBJ1-1; D may be TRBD1 (6 bases). The V end was cut by 3 bases, the J end by 5 bases, with 10 bases between. The CDR3 sequence is 13 residues long. Germline V gene lookup returns CDR1 LGHDT and CDR2 YNNKEL (reference sequence). The CDR3 DNA follows: TGTGCCAGCAGCCAGGGGGCAAAGACTGAAGCTTTCTTT. Protein: CASSQGAKTEAFF.

The chain combines TRBV6-5 with TRBJ2-7, with D perhaps matching TRBD1 (6 bases). CDR3 length equals 12 residues. Looked up from germline, CDR1 is MNHEY and CDR2 is SVGAGI. The V gene lost 9 bases and the J gene lost 2 bases, with 11 bases spanning the gap. This CDR3 is CASQGQTYEQYF. The DNA for the CDR3 is TGTGCCAGTCAAGGACAGACCTACGAGCAGTACTTC.